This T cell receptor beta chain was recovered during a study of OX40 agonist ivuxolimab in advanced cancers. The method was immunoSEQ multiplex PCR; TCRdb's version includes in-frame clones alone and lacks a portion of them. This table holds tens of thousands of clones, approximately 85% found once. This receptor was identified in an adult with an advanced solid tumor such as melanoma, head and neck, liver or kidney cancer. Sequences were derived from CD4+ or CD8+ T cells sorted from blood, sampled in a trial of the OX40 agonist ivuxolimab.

Here the CDR3 reads CAISEWSRGILSGANVLTF. In DNA, the CDR3 is TGTGCCATCAGTGAGTGGTCCCGAGGGATTCTTTCTGGGGCCAACGTCCTGACTTTC. This rearrangement joins TRBV10-3 to TRBJ2-6, with a possible D match to TRBD2 (5 bases). Trimming removed 1 base from V and 1 base from J, with 17 bases in between. In germline, CDR1 is ENHRY, CDR2 SYGVKD. The length of the CDR3 is 19 residues.